Listed here is a single T cell receptor beta chain. This clone's antigen is unknown. No much larger clonotype is one base removed from it; base qualities were not supplied. Libraries were prepared through multiplex PCR. The instrument was an Illumina HiSeq 4000. iRepertoire HTBI primers and Arm-PCR amplification of CDR3 regions were used to construct TCR beta libraries. Gel purification was performed on PCR products prior to sequencing. The authors' pipeline ran thus. A total of roughly 58 TRBV and 14 TRBJ segments were identified across samples and were used for gene usage analysis of CDR3 amino acid clonotypes. COPE and FqMerger were used to merge filtered high-quality paired reads into contigs. BLAST was used to align contigs to IMGT TRBV, TRBD and TRBJ reference genes, and CDR3 was defined according to IMGT. Any clonotype with a frequency above 0.1% was classified as a highly expanded clone. Repertoire diversity was measured by Shannon entropy, and V-J evenness by the Gini coefficient. Public clonotypes were defined as clonotypes shared by more than one individual. TCRdb ran its own pipeline on the public reads, namely fastp trimming at Q25 and MiXCR clone calling, and kept in-frame beta chains. Records with the same CDR3 protein are collapsed into one entry carrying the most frequent genes and DNA. TCRdb, not the original authors, processed these V and J calls. The sample includes 350,000 to 550,000 distinct CDR3 sequences, with 15% observed a single time. The ten largest make up 16% of the sample.

The CDR3, cysteine through phenylalanine, is 14 amino acids long. The read is trimmed to its CDR3 DNA, 42 bases read in frame from base 1. From a lookup of the germline V gene, CDR1 and CDR2 are MNHNS and SASEGT. Germline trimming: 6 bases from V, 3 bases from J; junction bases outside gene matches: 4. This specimen's time point label, interpreted: newly diagnosed GD, antithyroid drugs for less than 3 months. For both TCR sequencing and RNA sequencing, RNA was extracted from PBMCs using TRIzol. The diagnosis of Graves' disease was made according to American Thyroid Association guidelines. Patients for the study were recruited at an endocrinology department in Xi'an, China. Each patient gave approximately 9 milliliters of peripheral blood, collected in an EDTA anticoagulant tube. PBMCs were isolated by Ficoll Paque Plus density gradient separation without further T cell sorting. An Agilent 2100 Bioanalyzer and agarose gel were used to assess RNA quality, and a NanoDrop 2000 was used to measure RNA concentration.

This sample is part of a study of regulatory T cells in long-lasting Graves disease (dated by TCRdb to 2020 to 2023). Context from the whole study: Newly diagnosed Graves' disease patients had taken antithyroid drugs for less than 3 months. Persistent Graves' disease patients were compared with newly diagnosed Graves' disease patients by peripheral blood TCR sequencing and RNA sequencing. A total of 35 or so samples underwent TCR sequencing: some 13 from persistent and about 20 from newly diagnosed Graves' disease patients. The study was conducted in China and was registered as a clinical trial. Results and caveats for the whole study, not just this receptor: The authors noted that the small sample size was a limitation that may lower accuracy. TRBV28, TRBJ1-2 and TRBJ2-5 were preferentially used in persistent disease, while TRBV20-1 and TRBJ2-1 were favored in newly diagnosed disease. Because the primary lesion, thyroid tissue, could not be accessed, the study looked at peripheral blood alone. Persistent patients shared more public clonotypes among themselves (around 3,000) than newly diagnosed patients did (about 970). Lower TCR Shannon entropy and fewer highly expanded clones were observed in persistent Graves' disease patients than in newly diagnosed patients, which suggested clonal expansion. Only the TCR beta chain was sequenced and analyzed.

Another study also made use of these data, one on T cells in Graves' hyperthyroidism and ophthalmopathy. The second paper further reports: Graves' hyperthyroidism was defined as stable when no progression to ophthalmopathy occurred over 18 months of follow-up. Hyperthyroidism patients were aged 18 to 65 years and newly diagnosed, with disease duration of less than 2 months. Patients with uncontrolled infections, other autoimmune diseases, pregnancy or lactation were excluded. Diagnoses relied on clinical symptoms, serum thyroxine and TRAb, thyroid ultrasound and orbital computed tomography. For the first round of RT-PCR on the TCR CDR3, the HTBI primer set was used together with the Qiagen OneStep RT-PCR kit. Most expanded thyroid clonotypes (frequency above 0.001) were also found in blood, which suggests that blood repertoires may mirror thyroid immune responses. Ophthalmopathy was separated from stable hyperthyroidism by a 13 V-J signature model, with over 85% sensitivity and 81% to 82% specificity obtained in cross-validation and 80%/75% obtained in testing. In validation, the model predicted progression to ophthalmopathy with approximately 71% sensitivity and around 72% specificity, a median of about 6 months before onset. To identify distinguishing TCR V-J signatures, a discovery cohort of around 100 patients was used, comprising 43 with Graves' ophthalmopathy and around 60 with stable Graves' hyperthyroidism. Prospective prediction of ophthalmopathy was tested in an independent validation cohort consisting of roughly 20 hyperthyroidism patients and some 15 patients who later progressed to ophthalmopathy. The roughly 100 discovery patients were randomly divided into training and test sets at a 7:3 ratio. The study also compared thyroid tissue and blood T-cell repertoires from about six Graves' hyperthyroidism patients. Once sampling was done, hyperthyroidism patients were given methimazole at a starting dose of 30 mg daily, whereas ophthalmopathy patients were given high-dose intravenous methylprednisolone. A second multiplex PCR round built the libraries, followed by size selection and purification. The libraries were sequenced on an Illumina HiSeq2000 using paired-end 100 bp reads. Raw data were processed with SOAPnuke, discarding reads with adapters, uncalled bases, mean Phred below 15, or no exact constant-primer or identifier match. COPE v1.2.5 was used to merge the high-quality paired reads, and each unique nucleotide sequence was defined as a clonotype. MiTCR v1.1 was used to align the clonotypes against IMGT TRBV, TRBD and TRBJ reference segments. The analysis was restricted to V-J combinations with a frequency above 0.0001, which together covered 99% to 99.2% of the repertoires. A TCS score was defined as the ratio of F50 (clonal expansion) to E x V (chaos), with BLOSUM62-based TCRdist applied between CDR3 peptides within each V-J. Welch's t-statistics and random forest reduced approximately 520 V-J features to fewer than 15, which were used in a naive Bayes classifier (R e1071). Sample size was not statistically predetermined, and blinding of investigators to group allocation was not performed. TCR Vbeta CDR3 sequencing of roughly 140 peripheral blood samples (roughly 43 ophthalmopathy, about 80 hyperthyroidism and roughly 17 progressor patients) is reported in the paper.

The receptor chain draws on TRBV6-1 and TRBJ2-2; 7 central bases correspond to TRBD1. The origin of this receptor is a woman in her 30s with Graves disease. Donor details come from another sample of the same person, matched by shared clones. The source was peripheral blood mononuclear cells (PBMCs), collected at new diagnosis, from a patient treated with antithyroid drugs. The DNA is TGTGCCAGCAGACAGGGGTTGGACACCGGGGAGCTGTTTTTT. This is translated as CASRQGLDTGELFF.